This T cell receptor (beta chain) was identified during a study of glioma-infiltrating T cells. TCR alpha and beta CDR3 regions were amplified from RNA using iRepertoire nested multiplex PCR. Input was about 85-400 ng of tissue mRNA or PBMC total RNA. TCRdb passed the multiplex PCR reads through MiXCR, listing each CDR3 protein once. The repertoire holds around 170,000 distinct CDR3 sequences, with about 47% as singletons. This clonotype was detected ten times or more. V shed 3 bases and J shed 1 base, with 4 bases lying between them. Germline CDR1 and CDR2: SGHTA and FQGNSA. There are 14 residues in the CDR3.

The rearrangement joins TRBV7-2 to TRBJ2-6; D gene ambiguous. The sequence derives from a human donor with low-grade glioma or glioblastoma, undergoing nonglioma brain surgery, or in good health (not recorded which). Sequences were obtained from glioma tissue, nonneoplastic brain tissue, or PBMCs (not recorded which). The CDR3 sequence is CASSFRSGANVLTF. Written as DNA, the CDR3 is TGTGCCAGCAGCTTCAGATCTGGGGCCAACGTCCTGACTTTC.